Included here is one T cell receptor (beta chain) sequence, with context. Here immunoSEQ multiplex PCR was the method, and the copy in TCRdb shows in-frame clones only, minus some. The data show 120,000 to 150,000 clones, with roughly 92% seen just once and approximately 10% held by the top ten. This sample was included in a study of control samples from healthy donors and cancer patients. Germline V lookup: CDR1 SGDLS, CDR2 YYNGEE. After removal of 3 bases from V and 6 bases from J, the junction contained 17 bases not matched to a gene. The length of the CDR3 is 18 residues. V usage is TRBV9 and J usage is TRBJ2-3, with 9 bases lining up with TRBD1. The origin of this receptor is a man aged 25-40 years in good health. The specimen sequenced was blood. CDR3 protein: CASSAHPLGQGGWDTQYF. The CDR3 bases are TGTGCCAGCAGCGCCCATCCCCTGGGACAGGGAGGTTGGGATACGCAGTATTTT.